Below, 30 T cell receptor beta chains from the same sample are listed, as sequenced in a study of early T cells in non-severe SARS-CoV-2 infection. Using its own MiXCR run on the 5' RACE reads, TCRdb lists one record per CDR3 protein. Seen here are about 19,000 distinct CDR3 sequences, roughly 4.6% observed once, and the top ten hold 7.2%. Sequences were obtained from whole blood. These receptors all come from an adult who was a healthcare worker with PCR-confirmed SARS-CoV-2 infection or an uninfected control (not recorded which).

This clonotype was seen at least ten times. The chain couples TRBV11-1 to TRBJ2-5; no firm D call. Germline CDR1 and CDR2: SGHAT and FQDESV (reference sequence). CDR3 length equals 12 residues. Trimming stripped 3 bases from V and 5 bases from J, with 7 bases between. The CDR3 region has the DNA TGTGCCAGCAGCTTTGGAAGGGAGACCCAGTACTTC. Its protein is CASSFGRETQYF.

The chain joins TRBV2 to TRBJ2-6; 12 nucleotides match TRBD1. Looked up from germline, CDR1 is SNHLY and CDR2 is FYNNEI. Germline trimming cut 6 bases from V and 1 base from J; bases unmatched to any gene: 4. The CDR3 length is 17 residues. For the CDR3, the DNA is TGTGCCAGCAGCGGGACAGGGGGCTCTTCTGGGGCCAACGTCCTGACTTTC. It yields the protein CASSGTGGSSGANVLTF.

This clonotype occurred many times. This chain connects TRBV7-9 to TRBJ2-5, with 8 nucleotides matching TRBD2. Germline lookup yields CDR1 SEHNR and CDR2 FQNEAQ (reference sequence). The CDR3 has 15 amino acids. Trimming took 10 bases from V and 3 from J; bases not matched to a gene: 13. The CDR3 sequence: CATSEPGLVEETQYF. DNA for the CDR3: TGTGCCACGTCAGAGCCGGGACTAGTAGAAGAGACCCAGTACTTC.

There are many counts of this clonotype. The chain joins TRBV12-3 or TRBV12-4 to TRBJ2-1; possible D gene TRBD1, 6 bases. V lost 7 bases and J 5 bases, leaving 15 bases between the germline ends. The CDR3 extends over 14 amino acids. CDR3 amino acids: CASTPGHTNNEQFF. DNA of the CDR3: TGTGCCAGCACCCCGGGACACACGAACAATGAGCAGTTCTTC.

This clonotype has at least ten counts. V usage is TRBV25-1 and J usage is TRBJ1-2; 9 nucleotides align to TRBD1. Unmatched junction bases numbered 5, after V lost 6 bases and J lost 6 bases. Germline V gene lookup returns CDR1 MGHDK and CDR2 SYGVNS. The CDR3 runs 13 residues. CDR3 protein: CASRQGALHGYTF. CDR3 DNA: TGTGCCAGCAGACAGGGGGCCCTTCATGGCTACACCTTC.

This clonotype was seen repeatedly, ten times or more. The rearrangement uses TRBV6-2 or TRBV6-3 and TRBJ1-6, with D uncertain. The CDR3 contains 14 residues. Per the germline V gene, CDR1 is MNHEY and CDR2 is SVGEGT. Trimming stripped 5 bases from V and 7 bases from J, with 12 bases between. CDR3 DNA sequence: TGTGCCAGCAGTGATGGAGGGTGGAATTCACCCCTCCACTTT. This sequence encodes CASSDGGWNSPLHF.

This clonotype appeared many times. The chain recombines TRBV20-1 with TRBJ2-1; a weak D match, TRBD2 (5 bases). V dropped 1 base and J dropped 5 bases, with 15 bases sitting between them. Germline V gene data show CDR1 as DFQATT and CDR2 as SNEGSKA (reference sequence). This CDR3 region has 15 residues. The DNA for the CDR3 is TGCAGTGCTAGAGCTTTCTGGGGAGTGAACAATGAGCAGTTCTTC. Translation: CSARAFWGVNNEQFF.

This clonotype was counted many times. The V and J genes are TRBV7-6 and TRBJ2-5, with D maybe TRBD1 (6 bases). CDR3 length: 15 residues. Germline assignment: CDR1 SGHVS and CDR2 FNYEAQ. Deletions cut 0 bases from V and 1 base from J, with 9 bases between. As DNA, the CDR3 is TGTGCCAGCAGCTTAGCGGGGACAACCCAAGAGACCCAGTACTTC. Translated: CASSLAGTTQETQYF.

The J gene is TRBJ1-1, the V gene TRBV5-1; D not certain. Trimming cost V 0 bases and J 0 bases, with 3 bases left between them. The CDR3 length is 13 residues. Per germline, CDR1 SGHRS and CDR2 YFSETQ. The DNA of the CDR3 is TGCGCCAGCAGCTTGGTCATGAACACTGAAGCTTTCTTT. This translates into CASSLVMNTEAFF.

This clonotype was seen many times. The CDR3 protein is CASAYRPGDTEAFF. DNA of the CDR3: TGCGCCAGCGCGTACCGACCGGGGGACACTGAAGCTTTCTTT. V is TRBV5-1 and J is TRBJ1-1, with D maybe TRBD1 (5 bases). Trimming cost V 7 bases and J 3 bases, with 16 bases left between them. CDR3 length equals 14 residues. Germline CDR1 reads SGHRS; CDR2 reads YFSETQ.

This clonotype rates as medium-sized (0.01 to 0.1%). The gene calls are TRBV19 and TRBJ2-1; TRBD2 matches 8 bases. Germline CDR1 is LNHDA and CDR2 is SQIVND (reference sequence). The CDR3 sequence is 16 residues long. V was pared by 8 bases and J by 7 bases, with 16 bases of the junction left unmatched. The CDR3 nucleotides are TGTGCCAGTGAAGGTGGGGTTAGCGGGACTTGGAATGAGCAGTTCTTC. It translates to CASEGGVSGTWNEQFF.

Ten or more counts support this clonotype. V gene TRBV6-5 combines with J gene TRBJ2-7; D may be TRBD1 (6 bases). The V end lost 7 bases, the J end lost 7 bases, and 17 bases lay between the germline ends. Germline assignment: CDR1 MNHEY and CDR2 SVGAGI. The CDR3 totals 13 residues. The CDR3 loop reads CASTERGGSEQYF. In DNA form, the CDR3 reads TGTGCCAGCACCGAACGAGGGGGTAGTGAGCAGTACTTC.

The V call is TRBV5-5, the J call TRBJ2-3; weak D call: TRBD2 (5 bases). This CDR3 is 16 amino acids long. Germline assignment: CDR1 SGHKS and CDR2 YYEKEE (reference sequence). The V end was cut by 4 bases, the J end by 5 bases, with 20 bases between. The CDR3 coding sequence is TGTGCCAGCAGCGCGGAGGCGAGGTCTGAGGTAGATACGCAGTATTTT. Translating gives CASSAEARSEVDTQYF.

This clonotype was observed a handful of times. This may be a read error: a much more frequent sequence differs by one nucleotide. The gene calls are TRBV5-5 and TRBJ1-1; 9 positions agree with TRBD1. Germline V gives CDR1 SGHKS, CDR2 YYEKEE (reference sequence). This CDR3 spans 14 amino acids. The trim removed 4 bases at V and 4 bases at J, leaving 5 bases unmatched. Here the CDR3 DNA reads TGTGCCAGCAGCCGGACAGGGGAGAGCACTGAAGCTTTCTTT. It specifies CASSRTGESTEAFF. Together with reference TRBV5-5 and TRBJ1-1, the CDR3 gives the full variable domain: DAGVTQSPTHLIKTRGQQVTLRCSPISGHKSVSWYQQVLGQGPQFIFQYYEKEERGRGNFPDRFSARQFPNYSSELNVNALLLGDSALYLCASSRTGESTEAFFGQGTRLTVV.

This clonotype was recorded many times. The V call is TRBV4-3, the J call TRBJ2-7; perhaps TRBD2 as D (5 bases). The germline gives CDR1 LGHNA, CDR2 YSLEER. The CDR3 spans 15 residues. Between the trimmed V and J ends, which lost 0 bases and 6 bases, there was a span of 15 bases. In DNA form, the CDR3 reads TGCGCCAGCAGCCAAGAAACGGCCAGCGGATCCGAGCAGTACTTC. Translating gives CASSQETASGSEQYF.

The sample holds many counts of this clonotype. The gene calls are TRBV9 and TRBJ2-3; D is possibly TRBD1 (5 bases). The CDR3 runs to 15 residues. The V end was cut by 0 bases, the J end by 2 bases, with 10 bases between. CDR1 and CDR2 from the germline V gene are SGDLS and YYNGEE. CDR3 sequence reads: CASSVGTGYTDTQYF. The CDR3 DNA follows: TGTGCCAGCAGCGTAGGAACAGGCTACACAGATACGCAGTATTTT.

This clonotype was counted ten times or more. V is TRBV12-3 or TRBV12-4 and J is TRBJ1-5; 9 bases map to TRBD1. CDR3 length: 15 residues. Germline trimming cut 5 bases from V and 6 bases from J; bases unmatched to any gene: 8. Here the CDR3 reads CASSQGTGGGQPQHF. CDR3 DNA: TGTGCCAGCAGTCAAGGTACAGGGGGCGGTCAGCCCCAGCATTTT.

In its sample, this clonotype was seen many times. The J gene is TRBJ2-3, the V gene TRBV18; D ambiguous. V was cut by 0 bases and J by 2 bases, with 9 bases left in between. The CDR3 contains 15 residues. Looked up from germline, CDR1 is KGHSH and CDR2 is LQKENI. CDR3 in DNA: TGTGCCAGCTCACCACCGTTGGCAGACACAGATACGCAGTATTTT. This encodes CASSPPLADTDTQYF.

V and J are TRBV6-6 and TRBJ2-3; D not certain. The V gene lost 4 bases and the J gene lost 3 bases, with 8 bases spanning the gap. Germline V gives CDR1 MNHNY, CDR2 SVGAGI (reference sequence). This CDR3 is 13 amino acids long. CDR3 in amino acids: CASSFRATDTQYF. The CDR3 DNA follows: TGTGCCAGCAGTTTTCGGGCTACAGATACGCAGTATTTT.

V usage is TRBV25-1 and J usage is TRBJ2-5, with 8 bases lining up with TRBD2. Unmatched junction bases numbered 5, after V lost 3 bases and J lost 5 bases. The CDR3 has 14 amino acids. The germline V gene encodes CDR1 MGHDK and CDR2 SYGVNS. The CDR3 here is CASSDRGGFETQYF. As DNA, the CDR3 is TGTGCCAGCAGTGACCGCGGGGGGTTTGAGACCCAGTACTTC.

This chain joins TRBV6-1 and TRBJ1-1, with unresolved D. Germline CDR1 MNHNS, CDR2 SASEGT. V was pared by 1 base and J by 9 bases, with 12 bases between. The CDR3 loop spans 13 amino acids. The CDR3 here is CASSEGADQKAFF. Here the CDR3 DNA reads TGTGCCAGCAGTGAAGGTGCAGACCAGAAAGCTTTCTTT.

The genes are TRBV6-4 and TRBJ1-1; 8 positions match TRBD1. After removal of 0 bases from V and 5 bases from J, the junction contained 2 bases not matched to a gene. Germline V CDR1 and CDR2: MRHNA, SNTAGT. The CDR3 has 14 amino acids. For the CDR3, the DNA is TGTGCCAGCAGTGACTCAGACAGGGGAACTGAAGCTTTCTTT. Amino acid sequence: CASSDSDRGTEAFF.

By sample fraction, this clonotype is medium-sized (0.01 to 0.1%). V and J are TRBV15 and TRBJ1-1; D remains ambiguous. Trimming left V 0 bases short and J 6 bases short, with 14 bases between. Germline CDR1 is LNHNV and CDR2 is YYDKDF (reference sequence). The CDR3 is made up of 15 amino acids. The CDR3 DNA sequence: TGTGCCACCAGCAGAGAACAGCCTGGCGAATCTGAAGCTTTCTTT. This sequence encodes CATSREQPGESEAFF.

This clonotype was detected ten times or more. This chain links TRBV21-1 with TRBJ1-1; the table assigns TRBD1, which was not confirmed against the DNA. TRBV21-1 is annotated as a pseudogene. The CDR3 is made up of 16 amino acids. The CDR3 DNA sequence: TGTGCCAGCCGACGACAGGGAGGTACGTGGAACACTGAAGCTTTCTTT. Translation: CASRRQGGTWNTEAFF.

This clonotype is judged medium-sized. The chain combines TRBV20-1 with TRBJ1-5; 7 positions agree with TRBD1. After removal of 0 bases from V and 4 bases from J, the junction contained 12 bases not matched to a gene. Germline assignment: CDR1 DFQATT and CDR2 SNEGSKA (reference sequence). The CDR3 is 17 residues long. CDR3: CSARDGKGTDFNQPQHF. The CDR3 coding sequence is TGCAGTGCTAGAGATGGAAAAGGGACAGATTTTAATCAGCCCCAGCATTTT.

This clonotype occurred a few times. The rearrangement uses TRBV14 and TRBJ2-2; maybe TRBD2 (7 bases). The CDR3 contains 14 residues. In germline, CDR1 is SGHDN, CDR2 FVKESK. V lost 8 bases and J lost 8, with 18 bases in between. CDR3 loop: CASRGATPTGELFF. The CDR3 coding sequence is TGTGCCAGCCGGGGGGCCACCCCGACGGGGGAGCTGTTTTTT.

This chain uses TRBV5-1 with TRBJ2-7; TRBD1 matches 9 bases. CDR1 and CDR2 (germline): SGHRS, YFSETQ. This CDR3 spans 15 amino acids. Trimming cost V 1 base and J 5 bases; bases outside gene matches: 7. The CDR3 nucleotides read TGCGCCAGCAGCTTGACGACAGGGGGTCAACACGAGCAGTACTTC. Encoded protein: CASSLTTGGQHEQYF. Full variable domain (rest looked up from reference TRBV5-1 and TRBJ2-7): KAGVTQTPRYLIKTRGQQVTLSCSPISGHRSVSWYQQTPGQGLQFLFEYFSETQRNKGNFPGRFSGRQFSNSRSEMNVSTLELGDSALYLCASSLTTGGQHEQYFGPGTRLTVT.

This clonotype was seen at least ten times. The chain employs TRBV7-6 and TRBJ1-1; D is unclear. The CDR3 has 14 residues. Germline-derived CDR1 and CDR2 are SGHVS and FNYEAQ. V lost 8 bases to trimming and J lost 1 base, with 14 bases between them. CDR3 bases: TGTGCCAGCTCGAGCGGACTGGAGAACACTGAAGCTTTCTTT. Protein product: CASSSGLENTEAFF.

V and J are TRBV7-6 and TRBJ1-1, with a tentative D call TRBD1 (5 bases). Between the trimmed V and J ends, which lost 6 bases and 1 base, there was a span of 12 bases. The CDR3 is 14 residues long. Germline V gives CDR1 SGHVS, CDR2 FNYEAQ. CDR3 nucleotides: TGTGCCAGCAGTCAGGGTGCTACGAACACTGAAGCTTTCTTT. Translating gives CASSQGATNTEAFF.

The table lists this clonotype with a few counts. The chain carries TRBV12-3 or TRBV12-4 and TRBJ2-3; a weak D match, TRBD1 (6 bases). With 6 bases removed from V and 2 bases from J, the gap between germline ends came to 12 bases. The CDR3 is made up of 14 amino acids. Here the CDR3 reads CASSPDRSTDTQYF. The CDR3, as DNA: TGTGCCAGCAGCCCCGACAGGTCCACAGATACGCAGTATTTT.